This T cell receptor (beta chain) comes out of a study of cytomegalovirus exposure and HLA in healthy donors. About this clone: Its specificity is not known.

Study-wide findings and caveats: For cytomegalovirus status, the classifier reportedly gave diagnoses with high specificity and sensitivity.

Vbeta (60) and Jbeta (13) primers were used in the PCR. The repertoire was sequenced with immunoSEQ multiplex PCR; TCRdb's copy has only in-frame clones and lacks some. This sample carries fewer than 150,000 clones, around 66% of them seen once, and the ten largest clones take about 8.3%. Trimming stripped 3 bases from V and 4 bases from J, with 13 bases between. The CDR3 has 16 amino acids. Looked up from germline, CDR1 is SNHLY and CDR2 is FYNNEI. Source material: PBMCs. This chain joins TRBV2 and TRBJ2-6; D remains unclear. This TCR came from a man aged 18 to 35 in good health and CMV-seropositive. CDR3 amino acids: CASSDGPRGGANVLTF. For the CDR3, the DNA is TGTGCCAGCAGTGACGGCCCGCGAGGAGGGGCCAACGTCCTGACTTTC.